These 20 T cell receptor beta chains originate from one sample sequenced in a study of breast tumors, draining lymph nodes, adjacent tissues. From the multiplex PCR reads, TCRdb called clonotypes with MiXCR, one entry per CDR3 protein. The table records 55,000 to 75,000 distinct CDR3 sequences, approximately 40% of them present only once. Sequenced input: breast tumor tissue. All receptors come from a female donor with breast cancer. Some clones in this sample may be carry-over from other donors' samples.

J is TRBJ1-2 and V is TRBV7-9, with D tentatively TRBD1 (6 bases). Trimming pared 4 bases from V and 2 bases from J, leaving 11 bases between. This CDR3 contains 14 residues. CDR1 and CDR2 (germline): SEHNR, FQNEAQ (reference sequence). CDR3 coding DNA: TGTGCCAGCAGCTACTCAGGGGCCAACTATGGCTACACCTTC. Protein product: CASSYSGANYGYTF.

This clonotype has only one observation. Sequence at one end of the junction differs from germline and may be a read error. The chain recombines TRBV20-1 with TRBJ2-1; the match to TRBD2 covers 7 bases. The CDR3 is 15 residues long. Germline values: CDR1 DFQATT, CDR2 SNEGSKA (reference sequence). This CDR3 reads CSARRPAGQGNEPFF. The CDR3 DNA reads TGCAGTGCGCGAAGGCCAGCGGGGCAGGGCAATGAGCCGTTCTTC.

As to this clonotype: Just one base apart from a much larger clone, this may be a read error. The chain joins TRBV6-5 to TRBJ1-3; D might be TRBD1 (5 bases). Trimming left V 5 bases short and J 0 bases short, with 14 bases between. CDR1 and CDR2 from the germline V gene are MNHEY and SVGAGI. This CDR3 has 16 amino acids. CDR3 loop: CASSHGAESSGNTIYF. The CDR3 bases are TGTGCCAGCAGTCACGGGGCAGAGAGCTCTGGAAACACCATATATTTT.

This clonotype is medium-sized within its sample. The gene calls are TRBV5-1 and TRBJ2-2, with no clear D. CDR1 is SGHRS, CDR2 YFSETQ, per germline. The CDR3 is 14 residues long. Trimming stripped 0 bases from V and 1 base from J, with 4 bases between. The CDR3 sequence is CASSLEGNTGELFF. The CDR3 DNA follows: TGCGCCAGCAGCTTGGAAGGGAACACCGGGGAGCTGTTTTTT. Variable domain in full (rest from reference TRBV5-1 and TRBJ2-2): KAGVTQTPRYLIKTRGQQVTLSCSPISGHRSVSWYQQTPGQGLQFLFEYFSETQRNKGNFPGRFSGRQFSNSRSEMNVSTLELGDSALYLCASSLEGNTGELFFGEGSRLTVL.

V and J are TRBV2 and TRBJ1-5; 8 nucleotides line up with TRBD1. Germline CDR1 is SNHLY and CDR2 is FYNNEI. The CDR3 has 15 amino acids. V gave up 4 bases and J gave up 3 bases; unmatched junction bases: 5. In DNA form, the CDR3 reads TGTGCCAGCAGTGTAAGGACAGGGTCCAATCAGCCCCAGCATTTT. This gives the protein CASSVRTGSNQPQHF.

The CDR3 sequence is CASSEFLAGGPNRELPQHF. The DNA of the CDR3 is TGTGCCAGCAGTGAATTTCTAGCGGGGGGGCCAAACCGGGAGCTGCCCCAGCATTTT. The V and J genes are TRBV2 and TRBJ1-5; D might be TRBD1 (6 bases). Per the germline V gene, CDR1 is SNHLY and CDR2 is FYNNEI. V shed 2 bases and J shed 9 bases, with 29 bases lying between them. The length of the CDR3 is 19 residues.

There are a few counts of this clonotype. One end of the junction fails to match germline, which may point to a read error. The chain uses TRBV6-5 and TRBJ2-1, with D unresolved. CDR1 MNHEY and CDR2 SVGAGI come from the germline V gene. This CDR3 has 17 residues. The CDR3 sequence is CASSHSIWDLAGNEQFF. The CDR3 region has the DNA TGTGCCAGCAGTCACTCGATATGGGATCTTGCTGGCAATGAGCAGTTCTTC.

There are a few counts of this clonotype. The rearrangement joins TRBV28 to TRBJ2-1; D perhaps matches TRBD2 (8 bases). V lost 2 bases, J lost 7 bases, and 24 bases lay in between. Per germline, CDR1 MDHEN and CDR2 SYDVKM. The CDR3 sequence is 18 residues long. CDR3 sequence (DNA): TGTGCCAGCAGTTTAGACCCCGGGAGGGGGCCGGGGGGAAATGAGCAGTTCTTC. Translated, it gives CASSLDPGRGPGGNEQFF.

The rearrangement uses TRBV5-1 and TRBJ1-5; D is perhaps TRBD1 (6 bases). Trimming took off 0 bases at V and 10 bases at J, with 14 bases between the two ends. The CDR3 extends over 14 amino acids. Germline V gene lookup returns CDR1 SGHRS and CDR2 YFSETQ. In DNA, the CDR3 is TGCGCCAGCAGCTTGGAGGGGGGTTGGCGCCCCCAGCATTTT. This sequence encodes CASSLEGGWRPQHF. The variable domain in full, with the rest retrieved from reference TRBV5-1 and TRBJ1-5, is KAGVTQTPRYLIKTRGQQVTLSCSPISGHRSVSWYQQTPGQGLQFLFEYFSETQRNKGNFPGRFSGRQFSNSRSEMNVSTLELGDSALYLCASSLEGGWRPQHFGDGTRLSIL.

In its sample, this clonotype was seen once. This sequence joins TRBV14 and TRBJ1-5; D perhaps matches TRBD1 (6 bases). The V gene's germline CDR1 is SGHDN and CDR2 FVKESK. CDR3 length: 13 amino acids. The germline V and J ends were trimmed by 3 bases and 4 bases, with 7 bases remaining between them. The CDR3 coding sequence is TGTGCCAGCAGCCAGGACAGTAATCAGCCCCAGCATTTT. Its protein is CASSQDSNQPQHF.

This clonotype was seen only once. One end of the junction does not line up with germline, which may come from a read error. CDR3 sequence reads: CSVVGSFNKQFF. CDR3 DNA sequence: TGCAGCGTCGTCGGAAGTTTCAATAAGCAGTTCTTC. The chain has TRBV29-1 and TRBJ2-1, with D unclear. Germline values: CDR1 SQVTM, CDR2 ANQGSEA. The CDR3 runs to 12 residues.

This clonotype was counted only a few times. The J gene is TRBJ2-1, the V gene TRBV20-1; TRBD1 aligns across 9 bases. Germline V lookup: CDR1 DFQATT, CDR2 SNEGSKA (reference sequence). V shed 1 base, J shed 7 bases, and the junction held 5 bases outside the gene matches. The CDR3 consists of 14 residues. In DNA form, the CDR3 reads TGCAGTGCTAGAGGGACAGGGGCCGGGAATGAGCAGTTCTTC. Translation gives CSARGTGAGNEQFF.

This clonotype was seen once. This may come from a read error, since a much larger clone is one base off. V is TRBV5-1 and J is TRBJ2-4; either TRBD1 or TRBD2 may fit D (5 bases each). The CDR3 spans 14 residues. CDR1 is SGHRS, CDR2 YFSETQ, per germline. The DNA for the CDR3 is TGCGCCAGCAGCCCGGGACGAGGGTTGGACATTCGGTACTTC. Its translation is CASSPGRGLDIRYF.

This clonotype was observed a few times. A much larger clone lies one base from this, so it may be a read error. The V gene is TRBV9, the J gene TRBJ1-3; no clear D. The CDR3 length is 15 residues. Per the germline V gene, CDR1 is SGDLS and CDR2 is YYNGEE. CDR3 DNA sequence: TGTGCCAGCAGCGTAGAGGGTGGTTTTGGAAACACCACATATTTT. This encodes CASSVEGGFGNTTYF. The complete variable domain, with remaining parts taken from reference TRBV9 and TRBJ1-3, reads DSGVTQTPKHLITATGQRVTLRCSPRSGDLSVYWYQQSLDQGLQFLIQYYNGEERAKGNILERFSAQQFPDLHSELNLSSLELGDSALYFCASSVEGGFGNTTYFGEGSWLTVV.

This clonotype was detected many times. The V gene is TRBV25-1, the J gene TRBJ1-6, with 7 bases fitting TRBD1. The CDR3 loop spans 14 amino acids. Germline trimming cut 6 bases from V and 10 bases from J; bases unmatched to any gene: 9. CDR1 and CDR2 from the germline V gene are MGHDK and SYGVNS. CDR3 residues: CASSTGTAWSPLHF. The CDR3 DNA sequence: TGTGCCAGCAGCACCGGGACAGCCTGGTCACCCCTCCACTTT. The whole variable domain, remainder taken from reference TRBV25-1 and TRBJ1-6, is EADIYQTPRYLVIGTGKKITLECSQTMGHDKMYWYQQDPGMELHLIHYSYGVNSTEKGDLSSESTVSRIRTEHFPLTLESARPSHTSQYLCASSTGTAWSPLHFGNGTRLTVT.

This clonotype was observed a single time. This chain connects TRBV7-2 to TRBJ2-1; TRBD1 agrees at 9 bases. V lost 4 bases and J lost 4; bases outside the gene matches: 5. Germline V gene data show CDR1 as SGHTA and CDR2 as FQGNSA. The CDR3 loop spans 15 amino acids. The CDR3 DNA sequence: TGTGCCAGCAGCTATCGGGACAGGGCTTACAATGAGCAGTTCTTC. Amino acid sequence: CASSYRDRAYNEQFF.

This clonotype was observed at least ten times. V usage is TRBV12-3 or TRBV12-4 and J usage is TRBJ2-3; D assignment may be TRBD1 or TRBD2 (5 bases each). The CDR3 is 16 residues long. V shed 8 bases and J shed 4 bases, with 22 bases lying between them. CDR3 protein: CASLGSGDGAADTQYF. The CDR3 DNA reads TGTGCCAGCTTGGGGAGTGGGGACGGGGCTGCAGATACGCAGTATTTT.

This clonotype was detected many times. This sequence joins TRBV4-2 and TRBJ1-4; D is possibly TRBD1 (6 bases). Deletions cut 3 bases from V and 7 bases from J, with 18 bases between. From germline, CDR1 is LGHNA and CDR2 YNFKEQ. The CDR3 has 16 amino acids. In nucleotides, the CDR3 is TGTGCCAGCAGCCACCTACTGGGGGCGGATACTGAAAAACTGTTTTTT. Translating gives CASSHLLGADTEKLFF.

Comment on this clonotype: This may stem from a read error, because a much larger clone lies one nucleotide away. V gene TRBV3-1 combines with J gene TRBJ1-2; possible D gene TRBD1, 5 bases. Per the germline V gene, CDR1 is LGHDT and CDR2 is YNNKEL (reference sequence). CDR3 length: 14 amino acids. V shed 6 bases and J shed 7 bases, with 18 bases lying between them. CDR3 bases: TGTGCCAGCAGTAAACAGGACTACGGCTGTGGCTACACCTTC. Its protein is CASSKQDYGCGYTF.

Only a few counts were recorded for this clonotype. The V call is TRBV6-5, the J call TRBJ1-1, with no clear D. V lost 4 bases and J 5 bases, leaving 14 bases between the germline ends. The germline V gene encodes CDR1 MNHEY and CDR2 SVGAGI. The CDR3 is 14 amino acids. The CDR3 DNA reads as TGTGCCAGCAGTTCGTCCATAGGAGGGACTGAAGCTTTCTTT. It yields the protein CASSSSIGGTEAFF.